This T cell receptor beta chain was identified during a study of CD8 T cells in ankylosing spondylitis. TCRdb re-derived calls from the 5' RACE reads in MiXCR, one entry per CDR3 protein. This sample has about 160,000 distinct CDR3 sequences, with around 19% found just once. There are many counts of this clonotype. Source material: blood, either unsorted or a sorted T cell fraction (not recorded which). This sequence originates from a male donor with ankylosing spondylitis or in good health (not recorded which).

The chain's CDR3 is CATSSRGGNQPQHF. The CDR3, as DNA: TGTGCCACCAGCAGCAGAGGTGGGAATCAGCCCCAGCATTTT. The chain joins TRBV15 to TRBJ1-5, with D unresolved. CDR1 is LNHNV, CDR2 YYDKDF, per germline (reference sequence). With 3 bases removed from V and 4 bases from J, the gap between germline ends came to 10 bases. This CDR3 region has 14 residues.